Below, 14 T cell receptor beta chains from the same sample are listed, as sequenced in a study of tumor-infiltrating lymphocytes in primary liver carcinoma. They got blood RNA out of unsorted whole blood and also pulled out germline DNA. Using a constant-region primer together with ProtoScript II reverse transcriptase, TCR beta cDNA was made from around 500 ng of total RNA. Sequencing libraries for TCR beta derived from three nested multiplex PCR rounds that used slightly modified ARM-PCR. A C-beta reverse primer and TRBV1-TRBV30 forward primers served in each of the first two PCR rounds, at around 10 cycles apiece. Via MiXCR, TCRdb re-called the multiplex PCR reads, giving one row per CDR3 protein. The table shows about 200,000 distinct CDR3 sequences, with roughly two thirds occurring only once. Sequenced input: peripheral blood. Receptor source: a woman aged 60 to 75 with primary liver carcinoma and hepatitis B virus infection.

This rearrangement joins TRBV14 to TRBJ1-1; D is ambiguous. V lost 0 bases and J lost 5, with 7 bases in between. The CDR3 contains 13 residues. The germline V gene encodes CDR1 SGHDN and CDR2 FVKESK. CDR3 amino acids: CASSQELGTEAFF. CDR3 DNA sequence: TGTGCCAGCAGCCAAGAACTTGGTACTGAAGCTTTCTTT.

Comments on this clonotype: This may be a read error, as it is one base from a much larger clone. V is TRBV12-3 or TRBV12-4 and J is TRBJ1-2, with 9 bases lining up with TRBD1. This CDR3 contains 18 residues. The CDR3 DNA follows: TGTGCCAGCAACGGACAGGGGTCTGATCCTGACATTAACTATGGCCACACCTTC. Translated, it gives CASNGQGSDPDINYGHTF.

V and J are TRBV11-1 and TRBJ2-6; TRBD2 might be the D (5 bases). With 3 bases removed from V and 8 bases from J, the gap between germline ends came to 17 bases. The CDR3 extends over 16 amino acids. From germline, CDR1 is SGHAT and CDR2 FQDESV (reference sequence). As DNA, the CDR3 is TGTGCCAGCAGCTTCACGGCGGACTCTGTGCCCAACGTCCTGACTTTC. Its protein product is CASSFTADSVPNVLTF. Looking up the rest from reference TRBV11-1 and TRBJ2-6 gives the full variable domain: EAEVAQSPRYKITEKSQAVAFWCDPISGHATLYWYRQILGQGPELLVQFQDESVVDDSQLPKDRFSAERLKGVDSTLKIQPAELGDSAMYLCASSFTADSVPNVLTFGAGSRLTVL.

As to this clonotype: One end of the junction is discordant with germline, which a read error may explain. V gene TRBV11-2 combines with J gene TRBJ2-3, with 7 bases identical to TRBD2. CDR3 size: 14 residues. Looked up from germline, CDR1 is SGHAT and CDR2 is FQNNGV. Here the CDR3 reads CASSLLAGSDMQYF. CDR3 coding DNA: TGTGCCAGCAGCTTATTAGCGGGCTCAGATATGCAGTACTTT.

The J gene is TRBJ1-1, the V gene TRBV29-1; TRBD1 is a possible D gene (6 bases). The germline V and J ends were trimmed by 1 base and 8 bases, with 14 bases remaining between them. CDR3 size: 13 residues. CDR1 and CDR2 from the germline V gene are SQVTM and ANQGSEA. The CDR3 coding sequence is TGCAGCGTTGAAGTGTCCATGGGGGGCGAAGCTTTCTTT. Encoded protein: CSVEVSMGGEAFF.

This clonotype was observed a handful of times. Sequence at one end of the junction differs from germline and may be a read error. CDR3: CASSYFFPQGGRNAEAFF. CDR3 bases: TGTGCCAGCAGTTACTTTTTCCCTCAGGGGGGAAGGAACGCTGAAGCTTTCTTT. This chain connects TRBV6-5 to TRBJ1-1; 7 nucleotides agree with TRBD1. Germline values: CDR1 MNHEY, CDR2 SVGAGI. The CDR3 sequence is 18 residues long.

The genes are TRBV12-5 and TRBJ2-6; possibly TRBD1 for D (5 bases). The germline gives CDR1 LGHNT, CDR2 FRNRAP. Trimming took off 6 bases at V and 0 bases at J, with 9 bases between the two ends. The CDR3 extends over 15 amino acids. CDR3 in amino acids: CASGQGISGANVLTF. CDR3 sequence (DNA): TGTGCTAGTGGCCAGGGAATCTCTGGGGCCAACGTCCTGACTTTC.

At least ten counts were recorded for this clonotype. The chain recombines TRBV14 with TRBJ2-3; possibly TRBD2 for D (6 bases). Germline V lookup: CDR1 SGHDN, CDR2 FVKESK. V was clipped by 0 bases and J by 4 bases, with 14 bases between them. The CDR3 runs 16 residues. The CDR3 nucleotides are TGTGCCAGCAGCCAAGATCATGGGGGACTGGCAGATACGCAGTATTTT. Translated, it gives CASSQDHGGLADTQYF.

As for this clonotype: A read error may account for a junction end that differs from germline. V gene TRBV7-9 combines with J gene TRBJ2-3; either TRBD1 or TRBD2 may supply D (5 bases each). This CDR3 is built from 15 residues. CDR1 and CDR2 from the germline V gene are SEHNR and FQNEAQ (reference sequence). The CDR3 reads CASSSSGPGTDMQYF. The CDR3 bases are TGTGCCAGCAGCAGCTCGGGACCAGGCACAGATATGCAGTATTTT.

The CDR3 coding sequence is TGTGCCAGCAGGGCCTTAGGACAAGGGAGGACCACAGGGGAGACCCAGTACTTC. Translating it yields CASRALGQGRTTGETQYF. V usage is TRBV11-2 and J usage is TRBJ2-5, with D perhaps assigned TRBD1 or TRBD2 (6 bases each). Germline V CDR1 and CDR2: SGHAT, FQNNGV. V was pared by 6 bases and J by 5 bases, with 28 bases between. The CDR3 loop spans 18 amino acids.

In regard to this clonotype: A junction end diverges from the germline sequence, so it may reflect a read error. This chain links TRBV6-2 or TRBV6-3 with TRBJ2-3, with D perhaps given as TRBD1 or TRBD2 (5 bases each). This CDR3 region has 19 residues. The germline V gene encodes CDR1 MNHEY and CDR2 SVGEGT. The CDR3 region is CASSYTYTGRTADTDTQYF. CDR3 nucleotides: TGTGCCAGCAGTTACACTTATACGGGACGAACAGCGGACACAGATACTCAGTATTTT.

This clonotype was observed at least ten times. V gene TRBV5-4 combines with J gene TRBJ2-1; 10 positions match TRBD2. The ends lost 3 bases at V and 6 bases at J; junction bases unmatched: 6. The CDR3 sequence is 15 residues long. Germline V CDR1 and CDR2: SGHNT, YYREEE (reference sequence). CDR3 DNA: TGTGCCAGCAGCTCGGCGGGACTAGCGATCAATGAGCAGTTCTTC. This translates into CASSSAGLAINEQFF.

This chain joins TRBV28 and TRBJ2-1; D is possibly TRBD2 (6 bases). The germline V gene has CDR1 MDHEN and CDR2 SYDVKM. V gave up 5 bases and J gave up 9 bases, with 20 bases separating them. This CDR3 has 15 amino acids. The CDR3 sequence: CASSDPGGDAAEQFF. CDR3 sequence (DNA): TGTGCCAGCAGTGACCCCGGGGGAGATGCGGCTGAGCAGTTCTTC.

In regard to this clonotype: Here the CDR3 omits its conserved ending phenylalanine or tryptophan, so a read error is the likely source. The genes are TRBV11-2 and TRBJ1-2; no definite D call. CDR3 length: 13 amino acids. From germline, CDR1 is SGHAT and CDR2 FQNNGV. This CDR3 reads CVSSSGSSYGYTL. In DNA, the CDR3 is TGTGTCAGCAGCTCCGGGTCCTCCTATGGCTACACCCTC.